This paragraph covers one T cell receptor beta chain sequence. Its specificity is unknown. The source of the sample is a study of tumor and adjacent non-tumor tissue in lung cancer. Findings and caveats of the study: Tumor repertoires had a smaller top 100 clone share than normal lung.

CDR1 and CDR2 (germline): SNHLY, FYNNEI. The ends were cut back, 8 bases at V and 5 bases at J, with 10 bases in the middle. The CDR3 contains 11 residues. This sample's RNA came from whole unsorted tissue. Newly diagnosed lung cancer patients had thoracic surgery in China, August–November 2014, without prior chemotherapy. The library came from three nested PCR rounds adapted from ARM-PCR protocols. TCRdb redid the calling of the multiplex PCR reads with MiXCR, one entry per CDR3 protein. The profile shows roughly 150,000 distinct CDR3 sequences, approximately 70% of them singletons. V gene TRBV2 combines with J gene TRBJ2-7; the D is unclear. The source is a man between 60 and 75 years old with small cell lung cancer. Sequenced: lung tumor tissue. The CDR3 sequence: CASGRYNEQYF. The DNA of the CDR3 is TGTGCCAGCGGGCGGTATAACGAGCAGTACTTC.